The rows below give T cell receptor beta chains drawn from one sample of a study of control samples from healthy donors and cancer patients. Only in-frame clones appear in the TCRdb table, and some are missing; sequencing was by immunoSEQ multiplex PCR. The sample has 150,000 to 200,000 clones; around 94% are singletons. Sample: blood. The receptors stem from a woman in her late teens or twenties in good health. CDR3s include the opening cysteine and the closing phenylalanine or tryptophan. A D gene is named only where the DNA matches it firmly.

cdr3_aa cdr3_nt v_call d_call j_call
CATSTDRRAGNTIYF TGTGCCACCAGCACCGATCGGAGGGCTGGAAACACCATATATTTT TRBV15 - TRBJ1-3
CASSLNPSYEQYF TGTGCCAGCAGCTTAAACCCCTCCTACGAGCAGTACTTC TRBV13 - TRBJ2-7
CASSSKQGADTDTQYF TGTGCCAGCAGCTCCAAGCAGGGGGCTGACACAGATACGCAGTATTTT TRBV5-4 TRBD1 TRBJ2-3
CASSPLTGVEKLFF TGTGCCAGCAGTCCATTAACAGGGGTCGAAAAACTGTTTTTT TRBV27 TRBD1 TRBJ1-4
CAISEPSGKAEAFF TGTGCCATCAGTGAGCCGAGTGGAAAGGCTGAAGCTTTCTTT TRBV10-3 - TRBJ1-1
CASRGETDTQYF TGTGCCAGCAGAGGAGAGACAGATACGCAGTATTTT TRBV7-9 - TRBJ2-3
CASSVVVRGEDYGYTF TGTGCCAGCTCCGTGGTGGTTAGAGGCGAGGACTATGGCTACACCTTC TRBV18 - TRBJ1-2
CASSSGTDYNEQFF TGTGCCAGCAGCTCCGGGACAGACTACAATGAGCAGTTCTTC TRBV5-4 TRBD1 TRBJ2-1
CASSLNTGANVLTF TGCGCCAGCAGCTTGAATACCGGGGCCAACGTCCTGACTTTC TRBV5-1 - TRBJ2-6
CASSNRGRYTEAFF TGCGCCAGCAGCAACAGGGGGCGGTACACTGAAGCTTTCTTT TRBV23-1 TRBD1 TRBJ1-1
CASSLDGSGVWETQYF TGTGCCAGCAGCTTAGATGGTAGCGGGGTGTGGGAGACCCAGTACTTC TRBV7-2 TRBD2 TRBJ2-5
CASSFSDNSPLHF TGTGCCAGCAGCTTCTCTGATAATTCACCCCTCCACTTT TRBV11-1 - TRBJ1-6
CASSRNRNTGELFF TGCGCCAGCAGCCGAAACAGGAACACCGGGGAGCTGTTTTTT TRBV5-1 - TRBJ2-2
CASSTSGTLEQYF TGTGCCAGTAGTACATCCGGGACGCTCGAGCAGTACTTC TRBV19 - TRBJ2-7
CAISEGGSNQPQHF TGTGCCATCAGTGAAGGGGGCTCAAATCAGCCCCAGCATTTT TRBV10-3 TRBD1 TRBJ1-5
CASSLTIEETQYF TGTGCCAGCAGCTTGACAATCGAAGAGACCCAGTACTTC TRBV7-3 - TRBJ2-5